This T cell receptor beta chain is drawn from a study of control samples from healthy donors and cancer patients. Only in-frame clones appear in the TCRdb table, and some are missing; sequencing was by immunoSEQ multiplex PCR. This sample's table has fewer than 250,000 clones. The germline V gene encodes CDR1 MDHEN and CDR2 SYDVKM. The V end lost 8 bases, the J end lost 9 bases, and 17 bases lay between the germline ends. The length of the CDR3 is 13 residues. This TCR was sampled from a woman aged 30 to 39 in good health. Sequencing was done on a sample of blood. V usage is TRBV28 and J usage is TRBJ2-1; D might be TRBD1 (5 bases). CDR3 nucleotide sequence: TGTGCCAGCTCCTTGCCGTGGGGCCTTGAGCAGTTCTTC. Translating it yields CASSLPWGLEQFF.